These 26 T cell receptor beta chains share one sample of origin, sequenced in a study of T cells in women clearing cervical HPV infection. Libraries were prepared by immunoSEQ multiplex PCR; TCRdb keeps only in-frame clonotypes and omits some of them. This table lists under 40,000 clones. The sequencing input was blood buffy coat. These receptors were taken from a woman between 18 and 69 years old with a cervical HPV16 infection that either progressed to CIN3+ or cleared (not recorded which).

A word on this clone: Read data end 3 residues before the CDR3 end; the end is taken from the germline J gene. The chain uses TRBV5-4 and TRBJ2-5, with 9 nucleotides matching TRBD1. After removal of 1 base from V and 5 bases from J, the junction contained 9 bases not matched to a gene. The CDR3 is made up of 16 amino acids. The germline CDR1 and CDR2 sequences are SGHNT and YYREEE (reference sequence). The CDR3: CASSLYGTGSRETQYF. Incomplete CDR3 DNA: TGTGCCAGCAGCTTGTACGGGACAGGGTCCCGGGAGACC.

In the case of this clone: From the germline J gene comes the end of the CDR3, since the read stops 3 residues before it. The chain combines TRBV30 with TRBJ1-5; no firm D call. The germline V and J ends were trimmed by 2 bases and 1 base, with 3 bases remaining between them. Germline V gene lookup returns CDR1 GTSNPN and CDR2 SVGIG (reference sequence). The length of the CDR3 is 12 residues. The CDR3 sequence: CAWSRSNQPQHF. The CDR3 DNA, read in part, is TGTGCCTGGAGTAGGAGCAATCAGCCC.

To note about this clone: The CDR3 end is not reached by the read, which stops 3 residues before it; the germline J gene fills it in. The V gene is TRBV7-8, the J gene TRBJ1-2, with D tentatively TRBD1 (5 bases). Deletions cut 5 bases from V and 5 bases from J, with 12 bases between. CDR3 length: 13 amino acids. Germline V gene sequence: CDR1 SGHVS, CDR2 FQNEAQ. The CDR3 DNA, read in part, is TGTGCCAGCAGCCAACAGGTGGGATATGGC. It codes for CASSQQVGYG. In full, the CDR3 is CASSQQVGYGYTF.

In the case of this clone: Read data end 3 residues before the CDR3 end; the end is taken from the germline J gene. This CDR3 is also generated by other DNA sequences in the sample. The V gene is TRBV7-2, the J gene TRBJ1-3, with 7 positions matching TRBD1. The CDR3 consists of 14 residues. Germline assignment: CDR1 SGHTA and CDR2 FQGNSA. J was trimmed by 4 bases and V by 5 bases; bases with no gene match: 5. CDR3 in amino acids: CASSPPGQGNTIYF. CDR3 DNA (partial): TGTGCCAGCAGCCCTCCGGGACAGGGAAACACC.

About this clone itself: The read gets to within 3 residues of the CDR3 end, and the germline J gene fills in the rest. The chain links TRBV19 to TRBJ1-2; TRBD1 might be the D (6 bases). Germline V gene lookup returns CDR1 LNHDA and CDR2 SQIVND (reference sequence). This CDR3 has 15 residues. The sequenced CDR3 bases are TGTGCCAGTCAGTTGACTAGCGGGGGCTCCTACGAC. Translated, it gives CASQLTSGGSYD. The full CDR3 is CASQLTSGGSYDYTF.

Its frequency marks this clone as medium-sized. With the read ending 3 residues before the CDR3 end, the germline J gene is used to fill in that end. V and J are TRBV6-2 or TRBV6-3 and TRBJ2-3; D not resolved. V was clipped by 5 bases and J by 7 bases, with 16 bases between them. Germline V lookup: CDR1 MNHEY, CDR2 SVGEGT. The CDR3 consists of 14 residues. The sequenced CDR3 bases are TGTGCCAGCAGTCCGCAGTGGGCTCTTTATACG. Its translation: CASSPQWALYT. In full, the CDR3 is CASSPQWALYTQYF.

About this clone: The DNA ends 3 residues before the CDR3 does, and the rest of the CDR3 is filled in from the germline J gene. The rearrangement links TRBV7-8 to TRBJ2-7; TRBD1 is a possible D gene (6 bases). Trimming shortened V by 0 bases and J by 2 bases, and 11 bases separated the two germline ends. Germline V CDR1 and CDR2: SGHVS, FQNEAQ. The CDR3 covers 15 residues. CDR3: CASSLAPGHAYEQYF. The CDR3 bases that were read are TGTGCCAGCAGCTTAGCCCCGGGACATGCCTACGAG.

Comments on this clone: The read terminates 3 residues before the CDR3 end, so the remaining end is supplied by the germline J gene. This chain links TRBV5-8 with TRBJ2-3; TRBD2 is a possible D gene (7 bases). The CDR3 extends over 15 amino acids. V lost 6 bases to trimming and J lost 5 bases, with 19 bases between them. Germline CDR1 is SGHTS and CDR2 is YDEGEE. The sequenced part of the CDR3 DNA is TGTGCCAGCATCCGAGGCGGGGGCGGCGTAGATACG. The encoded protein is CASIRGGGGVDT. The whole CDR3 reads CASIRGGGGVDTQYF.

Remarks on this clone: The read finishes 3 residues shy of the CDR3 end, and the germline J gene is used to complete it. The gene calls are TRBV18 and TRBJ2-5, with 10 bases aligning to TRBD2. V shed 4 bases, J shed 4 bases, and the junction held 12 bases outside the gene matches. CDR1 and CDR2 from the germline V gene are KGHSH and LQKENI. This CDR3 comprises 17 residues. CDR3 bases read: TGTGCCAGCTCACAGGGACTAGCGCCCCTAGTCGGAGAGACC. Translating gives CASSQGLAPLVGET. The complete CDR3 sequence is CASSQGLAPLVGETQYF.

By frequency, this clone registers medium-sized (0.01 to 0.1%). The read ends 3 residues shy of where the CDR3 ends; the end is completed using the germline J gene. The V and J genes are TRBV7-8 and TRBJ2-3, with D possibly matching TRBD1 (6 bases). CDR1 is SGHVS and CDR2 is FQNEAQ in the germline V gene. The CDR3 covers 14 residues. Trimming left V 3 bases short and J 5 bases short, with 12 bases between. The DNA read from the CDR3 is TGTGCCAGCAGCTTCCCGACAGGTGGAGATACG. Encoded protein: CASSFPTGGDT. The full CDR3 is CASSFPTGGDTQYF.

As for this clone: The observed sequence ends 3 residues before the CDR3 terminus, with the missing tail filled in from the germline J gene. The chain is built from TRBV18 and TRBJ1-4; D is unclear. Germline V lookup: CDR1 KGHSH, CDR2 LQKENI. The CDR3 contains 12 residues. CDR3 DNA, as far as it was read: TGTGCCAGCTCAGATACAAATTCACCA. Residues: CASSDTNSP. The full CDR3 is CASSDTNSPLFF.

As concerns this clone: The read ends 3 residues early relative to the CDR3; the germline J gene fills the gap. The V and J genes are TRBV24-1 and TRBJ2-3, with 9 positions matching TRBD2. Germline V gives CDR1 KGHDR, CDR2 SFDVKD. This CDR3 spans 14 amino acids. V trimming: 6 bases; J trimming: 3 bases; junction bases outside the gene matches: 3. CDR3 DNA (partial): TGTGCCACCAGTATAGCGGGGGAGACAGATACG. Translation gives CATSIAGETDT. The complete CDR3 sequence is CATSIAGETDTQYF.

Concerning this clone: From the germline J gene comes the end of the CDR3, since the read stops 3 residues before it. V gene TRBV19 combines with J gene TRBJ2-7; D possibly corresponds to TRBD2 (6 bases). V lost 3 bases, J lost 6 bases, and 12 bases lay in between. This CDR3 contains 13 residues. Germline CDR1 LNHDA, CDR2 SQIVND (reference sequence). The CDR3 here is CASSIGEVGEQYF. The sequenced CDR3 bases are TGTGCCAGTAGTATCGGGGAGGTGGGCGAG.

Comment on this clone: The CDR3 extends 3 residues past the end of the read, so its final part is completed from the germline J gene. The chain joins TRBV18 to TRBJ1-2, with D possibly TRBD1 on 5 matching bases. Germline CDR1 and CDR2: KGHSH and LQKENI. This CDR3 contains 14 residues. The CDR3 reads CASSPPAGRNDYTF. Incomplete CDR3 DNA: TGTGCCAGCTCACCACCGGCAGGGAGGAACGAC.

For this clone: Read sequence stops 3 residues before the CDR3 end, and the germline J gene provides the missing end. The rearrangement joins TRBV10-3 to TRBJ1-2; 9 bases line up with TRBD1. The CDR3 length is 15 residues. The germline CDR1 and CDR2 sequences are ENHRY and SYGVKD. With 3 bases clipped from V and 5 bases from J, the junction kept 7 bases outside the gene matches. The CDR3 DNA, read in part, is TGTGCCATCAGTGAAAACAGGGGGCCTCGATATGGC. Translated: CAISENRGPRYG. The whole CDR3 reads CAISENRGPRYGYTF.

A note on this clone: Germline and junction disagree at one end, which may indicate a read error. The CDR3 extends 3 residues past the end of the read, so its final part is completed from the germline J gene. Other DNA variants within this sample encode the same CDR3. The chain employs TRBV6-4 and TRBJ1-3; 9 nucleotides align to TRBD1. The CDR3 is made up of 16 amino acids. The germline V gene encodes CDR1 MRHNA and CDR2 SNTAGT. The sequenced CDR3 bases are TGTGCCAGCAGTGACCCGGGACAGGGTCAAAGGAACACA. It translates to CASSDPGQGQRNT. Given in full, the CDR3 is CASSDPGQGQRNTIYF.

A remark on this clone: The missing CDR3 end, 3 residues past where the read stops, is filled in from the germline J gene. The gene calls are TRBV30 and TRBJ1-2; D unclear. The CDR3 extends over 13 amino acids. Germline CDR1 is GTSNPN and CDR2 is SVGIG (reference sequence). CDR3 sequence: CAWSVRVPDTYTF. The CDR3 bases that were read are TGTGCCTGGAGTGTACGTGTGCCAGATACC.

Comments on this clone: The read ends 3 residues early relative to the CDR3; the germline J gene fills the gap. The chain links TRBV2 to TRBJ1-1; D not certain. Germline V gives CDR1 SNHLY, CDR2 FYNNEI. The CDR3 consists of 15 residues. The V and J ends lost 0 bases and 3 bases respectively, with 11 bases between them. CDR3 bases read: TGTGCCAGCAGTGAAGCGGCGGGGTTGGACACTGAA. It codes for CASSEAAGLDTE. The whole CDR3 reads CASSEAAGLDTEAFF.

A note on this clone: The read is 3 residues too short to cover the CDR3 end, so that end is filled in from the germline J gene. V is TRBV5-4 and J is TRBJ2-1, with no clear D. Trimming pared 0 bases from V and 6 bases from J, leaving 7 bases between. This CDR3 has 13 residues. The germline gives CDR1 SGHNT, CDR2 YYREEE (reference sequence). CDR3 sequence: CASSLAGGNEQFF. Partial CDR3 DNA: TGTGCCAGCAGCTTGGCCGGTGGCAATGAG.

CDR3 in amino acids: CSARVTGLETQYF. Partial CDR3 DNA: TGCAGTGCTAGAGTAACAGGGCTCGAGACC. The V and J genes are TRBV20-1 and TRBJ2-5; D may be TRBD1 (6 bases). From the germline J gene comes the end of the CDR3, since the read stops 3 residues before it. Trimming took 1 base from V and 5 from J, leaving 11 bases between them. Germline V gene data show CDR1 as DFQATT and CDR2 as SNEGSKA (reference sequence). This CDR3 region has 13 residues.

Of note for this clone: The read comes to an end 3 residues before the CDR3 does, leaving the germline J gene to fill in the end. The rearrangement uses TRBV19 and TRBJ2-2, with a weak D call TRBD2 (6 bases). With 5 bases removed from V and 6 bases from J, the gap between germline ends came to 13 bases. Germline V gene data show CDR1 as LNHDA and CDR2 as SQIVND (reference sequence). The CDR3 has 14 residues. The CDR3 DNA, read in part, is TGTGCCAGTAGTCCCCTGGGACTCCCCGGGGAG. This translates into CASSPLGLPGE. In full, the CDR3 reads CASSPLGLPGELFF.

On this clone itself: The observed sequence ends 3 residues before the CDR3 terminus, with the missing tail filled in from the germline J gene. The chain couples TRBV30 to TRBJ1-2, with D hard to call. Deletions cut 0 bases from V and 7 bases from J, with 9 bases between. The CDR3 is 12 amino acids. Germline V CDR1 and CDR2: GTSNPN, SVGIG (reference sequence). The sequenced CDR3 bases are TGTGCCTGGAGTGTACCCAGTCCTGGC. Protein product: CAWSVPSPG. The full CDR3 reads CAWSVPSPGYTF.

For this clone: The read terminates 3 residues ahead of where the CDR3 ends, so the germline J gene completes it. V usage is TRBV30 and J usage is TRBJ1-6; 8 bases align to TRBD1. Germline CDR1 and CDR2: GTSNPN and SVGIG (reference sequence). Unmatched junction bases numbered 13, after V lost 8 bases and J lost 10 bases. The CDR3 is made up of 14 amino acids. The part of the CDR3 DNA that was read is TGTGCCGGGACAGGCGTAGGGGGGGGATCACCC. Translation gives CAGTGVGGGSP. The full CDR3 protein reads CAGTGVGGGSPLHF.

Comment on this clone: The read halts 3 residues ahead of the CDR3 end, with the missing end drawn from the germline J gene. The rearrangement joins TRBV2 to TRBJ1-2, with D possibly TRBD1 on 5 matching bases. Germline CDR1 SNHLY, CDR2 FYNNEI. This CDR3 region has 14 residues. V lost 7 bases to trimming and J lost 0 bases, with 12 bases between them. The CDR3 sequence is CASNPAGTNYGYTF. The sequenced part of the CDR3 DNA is TGTGCCAGCAATCCTGCAGGGACTAACTATGGC. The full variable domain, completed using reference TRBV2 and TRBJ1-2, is EPEVTQTPSHQVTQMGQEVILRCVPISNHLYFYWYRQILGQKVEFLVSFYNNEISEKSEIFDDQFSVERPDGSNFTLKIRSTKLEDSAMYFCASNPAGTNYGYTFGSGTRLTVV.

The CDR3 loop reads CASRGGGSSYEQYF. The DNA read from the CDR3 is TGCGCCAGCAGAGGAGGCGGAAGCTCCTACGAG. V and J are TRBV5-1 and TRBJ2-7, with D possibly being TRBD2 (5 bases). With the read ending 3 residues before the CDR3 end, the germline J gene is used to fill in that end. V was pared by 5 bases and J by 0 bases, with 12 bases between. This CDR3 has 14 residues. The germline gives CDR1 SGHRS, CDR2 YFSETQ.

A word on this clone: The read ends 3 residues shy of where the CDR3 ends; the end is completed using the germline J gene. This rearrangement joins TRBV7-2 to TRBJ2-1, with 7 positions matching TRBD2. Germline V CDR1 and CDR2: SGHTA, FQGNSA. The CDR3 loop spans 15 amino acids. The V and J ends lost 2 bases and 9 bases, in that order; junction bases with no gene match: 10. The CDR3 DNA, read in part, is TGTGCCAGCAGCTTACTCACTAGCGTGGGGAGTGAG. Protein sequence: CASSLLTSVGSE. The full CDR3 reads CASSLLTSVGSEQFF.